Listed here are 25 T cell receptor beta chains from one sample, sequenced in a study of T cells in localized non-small cell lung cancer (dated by TCRdb to 2020 to 2021). Library prep was done by the immunoSEQ multiplex PCR assay. Imported from immuneACCESS, the table was reduced by TCRdb to in-frame sequences with V and J called. These copies leave out some clones; in studies compared against another copy, an unresolved V gene accounts for under half, and the cause of the remainder is not known. In this sample the table shows roughly 1,500 clones, around 25% of which occur a single time. The ten largest make up 20% to 25% of the sample. The sample in question was normal lung tissue next to the tumor, obtained before any cancer treatment. The receptors derive from a man aged 40-75 years with stage II squamous cell lung carcinoma.

Relative to its sample, this clone is medium-sized (0.01 to 0.1%). V usage is TRBV4-1 and J usage is TRBJ1-1; tentative D call: TRBD1 (5 bases). This CDR3 region has 14 residues. CDR1 is MGHRA and CDR2 is YSYEKL in the germline V gene. The V end lost 3 bases, the J end lost 0 bases, and 8 bases lay between the germline ends. The CDR3 DNA follows: TGCGCCAGCAGCCAGGACACCATGAACACTGAAGCTTTCTTT. It is translated as CASSQDTMNTEAFF.

This clone is termed medium-sized. The chain has TRBV11-3 and TRBJ2-5; 8 positions match TRBD1. Germline lookup yields CDR1 SGHNT and CDR2 YENEEA. J was trimmed by 1 base and V by 4 bases; bases with no gene match: 2. This CDR3 is 14 amino acids long. CDR3 loop: CASSWGQVQETQYF. DNA of the CDR3: TGTGCCAGCAGCTGGGGACAGGTCCAAGAGACCCAGTACTTC.

This clone has just a few counts. V usage is TRBV5-1 and J usage is TRBJ2-1; TRBD2 is a possible D gene (6 bases). Trimming removed 2 bases at V and 0 bases at J, with 15 bases between. Germline values: CDR1 SGHRS, CDR2 YFSETQ. This CDR3 spans 17 amino acids. CDR3 in DNA: TGCGCCAGCAGCTTCGGGCTAGCGTTAAGCTCCTACAATGAGCAGTTCTTC. Translating it yields CASSFGLALSSYNEQFF.

By proportion, this clone is medium-sized. At one of its ends the junction is not consistent with the germline gene, which may arise from a read error. J is TRBJ1-4 and V is TRBV6-8, with 9 bases aligning to TRBD1. This CDR3 region has 15 residues. Germline V lookup: CDR1 MNHGY, CDR2 SAAAGT. For the CDR3, the DNA is TGTGCCATCAGTGGGGGGACAGGGCATAATGAAAAACTGTTTTTT. It yields the protein CAISGGTGHNEKLFF.

This clone was seen only a few times. The chain is built from TRBV11-3 and TRBJ1-1; D gene uncertain. Germline V gene data show CDR1 as SGHNT and CDR2 as YENEEA. Trimming left V 2 bases short and J 1 base short, with 8 bases between. CDR3 length: 14 residues. The CDR3 nucleotides read TGTGCCAGCAGCTTATTCTTGGGGAACACTGAAGCTTTCTTT. Amino acid sequence: CASSLFLGNTEAFF.

This chain connects TRBV29-1 to TRBJ2-3, with D maybe TRBD1 (5 bases). V lost 6 bases and J lost 0, with 22 bases in between. Looked up from germline, CDR1 is SQVTM and CDR2 is ANQGSEA. CDR3 length: 17 amino acids. DNA of the CDR3: TGCAGCGTCCCAGGGTGGTCTGGGCCCTCTAGCACAGATACGCAGTATTTT. Protein product: CSVPGWSGPSSTDTQYF.

This chain joins TRBV9 and TRBJ1-2, with D possibly matching TRBD1 (5 bases). The V gene lost 7 bases and the J gene lost 5 bases, with 12 bases spanning the gap. Germline CDR1 SGDLS, CDR2 YYNGEE. The CDR3 length is 12 residues. The DNA of the CDR3 is TGTGCCAGCTCGGGGGAATGGTATGGCTACACCTTC. It specifies CASSGEWYGYTF.

V is TRBV28 and J is TRBJ1-2; the D is unclear. The germline V and J ends were trimmed by 6 bases and 8 bases, with 22 bases remaining between them. Per germline, CDR1 MDHEN and CDR2 SYDVKM. The CDR3 is 15 residues long. CDR3 DNA sequence: TGTGCCAGCAGGACCCACTTAGGAGGGATAGGCGGCTACACCTTC. Translated, it gives CASRTHLGGIGGYTF.

In this sample, this clone is medium-sized. The chain has TRBV9 and TRBJ2-1; D gene unclear. This CDR3 contains 15 residues. With 0 bases removed from V and 6 bases from J, the gap between germline ends came to 13 bases. Per germline, CDR1 SGDLS and CDR2 YYNGEE. The CDR3 bases are TGTGCCAGCAGCGTAGGCATAGCCGATATCAATGAGCAGTTCTTC. The encoded protein is CASSVGIADINEQFF.

This clone is classed as medium-sized. The chain couples TRBV9 to TRBJ1-1; D possibly corresponds to TRBD1 (5 bases). Germline CDR1 is SGDLS and CDR2 is YYNGEE. V was shortened by 4 bases and J by 6 bases, with 10 bases between the two germline ends. The CDR3 is made up of 12 amino acids. Here the CDR3 DNA reads TGTGCCAGCAGCAGAGACAGTCCTGAAGCTTTCTTT. This codes for CASSRDSPEAFF. Using reference TRBV9 and TRBJ1-1 for the parts outside the CDR3, the full variable domain is DSGVTQTPKHLITATGQRVTLRCSPRSGDLSVYWYQQSLDQGLQFLIQYYNGEERAKGNILERFSAQQFPDLHSELNLSSLELGDSALYFCASSRDSPEAFFGQGTRLTVV.

This clone was counted a few times. The rearrangement uses TRBV28 and TRBJ2-7; 7 nucleotides line up with TRBD2. Per the germline V gene, CDR1 is MDHEN and CDR2 is SYDVKM. The CDR3 loop spans 15 amino acids. Germline trimming cut 1 base from V and 2 bases from J; bases unmatched to any gene: 5. CDR3 DNA sequence: TGTGCCAGCAGTTTATTTGCTAGCGGCACCTACGAGCAGTACTTC. Its translation is CASSLFASGTYEQYF.

J is TRBJ1-2 and V is TRBV28; tentative D call: TRBD1 (5 bases). Trimming pared 4 bases from V and 3 bases from J, leaving 15 bases between. Germline CDR1 is MDHEN and CDR2 is SYDVKM. The CDR3 totals 15 residues. CDR3 region: CASSSGQALYYGYTF. The CDR3 nucleotides read TGTGCCAGCAGTTCCGGACAAGCCCTTTACTATGGCTACACCTTC.

The V and J genes are TRBV11-3 and TRBJ2-1; 8 bases are a match to TRBD2. The V and J ends lost 3 bases and 4 bases, in that order; junction bases with no gene match: 8. CDR1 and CDR2 (germline): SGHNT, YENEEA. The CDR3 is 16 residues long. The CDR3 DNA reads as TGTGCCAGCAGCTTGGCCGCGGCTAGCGGGTACAATGAGCAGTTCTTC. It encodes CASSLAAASGYNEQFF.

This clone has only a few counts. The chain couples TRBV18 to TRBJ2-7, with 9 bases lining up with TRBD2. The CDR3 sequence is 15 residues long. Losses at the gene ends were 3 bases for V and 5 bases for J; bases not matched to a gene: 8. Per germline, CDR1 KGHSH and CDR2 LQKENI. CDR3 in amino acids: CASSPLAGRANEQYF. In DNA, the CDR3 is TGTGCCAGCTCACCTCTAGCGGGAAGGGCGAACGAGCAGTACTTC.

This clone was counted only a few times. The V call is TRBV6-8, the J call TRBJ1-4, with TRBD1 matching 7 bases. The CDR3 is 15 amino acids. CDR1 MNHGY and CDR2 SAAAGT come from the germline V gene. V was clipped by 10 bases and J by 3 bases; unmatched bases: 11. DNA for the CDR3: TGTGCCATCAGCGACGCGACAGGGTCTAATGAAAAACTGTTTTTT. Amino acids: CAISDATGSNEKLFF.

Only a few counts were recorded for this clone. The chain recombines TRBV11-3 with TRBJ1-3; no firm D call. The CDR3 is 14 amino acids. The ends were cut back, 3 bases at V and 7 bases at J, with 13 bases in the middle. CDR1 is SGHNT, CDR2 YENEEA, per germline. The CDR3 bases are TGTGCCAGCAGCTTGGGTCAAGTAGCTAACACCATATATTTT. As protein: CASSLGQVANTIYF.

Remarks on this clone: Other nucleotide sequences from this sample produce the same CDR3. V usage is TRBV19 and J usage is TRBJ2-7; 7 positions agree with TRBD1. The J segment lost 7 bases and the V segment lost 5 bases, leaving 8 bases of the junction unmatched. CDR1 is LNHDA, CDR2 SQIVND, per germline (reference sequence). CDR3 length equals 13 residues. CDR3: CASSQQGLREQYF. CDR3 coding DNA: TGTGCCAGTAGTCAACAGGGGCTGAGGGAGCAGTACTTC. Full variable domain (rest looked up from reference TRBV19 and TRBJ2-7): DGGITQSPKYLFRKEGQNVTLSCEQNLNHDAMYWYRQDPGQGLRLIYYSQIVNDFQKGDIAEGYSVSREKKESFPLTVTSAQKNPTAFYLCASSQQGLREQYFGPGTRLTVT.

V gene TRBV11-3 combines with J gene TRBJ1-1, with 8 bases matching TRBD1. Germline CDR1 and CDR2: SGHNT and YENEEA. The CDR3 is 15 amino acids. V shed 1 base and J 4 bases; nucleotides not matched to a gene: 5. This CDR3 is CASSLGRTGGTEAFF. In DNA, the CDR3 is TGTGCCAGCAGCTTAGGAAGAACAGGGGGCACTGAAGCTTTCTTT. Using reference TRBV11-3 and TRBJ1-1 for the parts outside the CDR3, the full variable domain is EAGVVQSPRYKIIEKKQPVAFWCNPISGHNTLYWYLQNLGQGPELLIRYENEEAVDDSQLPKDRFSAERLKGVDSTLKIQPAELGDSAVYLCASSLGRTGGTEAFFGQGTRLTVV.

This clone is medium-sized (0.01 to 0.1%). This chain uses TRBV4-1 with TRBJ2-7; 8 nucleotides agree with TRBD2. Losses at the gene ends were 0 bases for V and 1 base for J; bases not matched to a gene: 5. The CDR3 has 16 amino acids. Germline V CDR1 and CDR2: MGHRA, YSYEKL. For the CDR3, the DNA is TGCGCCAGCAGCCAAGATGTACGGGGGGGGTCCTACGAGCAGTACTTC. This gives the protein CASSQDVRGGSYEQYF.

The chain couples TRBV27 to TRBJ2-7; no firm D call. V was shortened by 7 bases and J by 3 bases, with 13 bases between the two germline ends. CDR1 and CDR2 (germline): MNHEY, SMNVEV (reference sequence). The CDR3 covers 13 residues. The CDR3 is CASTSGPFYEQYF. The CDR3 DNA is TGTGCCAGCACCTCCGGGCCATTCTACGAGCAGTACTTC.

The rearrangement joins TRBV28 to TRBJ1-4; 9 bases match TRBD1. The V gene's germline CDR1 is MDHEN and CDR2 SYDVKM. The CDR3 runs to 17 residues. Trimming took 4 bases from V and 6 from J; bases not matched to a gene: 12. The CDR3 bases are TGTGCCAGCAGTTCGTTTAGACAGGGGGTTAGTTATGAAAAACTGTTTTTT. Translated, it gives CASSSFRQGVSYEKLFF. Filled out from reference TRBV28 and TRBJ1-4, the complete variable domain reads DVKVTQSSRYLVKRTGEKVFLECVQDMDHENMFWYRQDPGLGLRLIYFSYDVKMKEKGDIPEGYSVSREKKERFSLILESASTNQTSMYLCASSSFRQGVSYEKLFFGSGTQLSVL.

This clone was counted a few times. The chain combines TRBV11-3 with TRBJ2-5; 11 nucleotides align to TRBD2. CDR1 and CDR2 (germline): SGHNT, YENEEA. The CDR3 loop spans 16 amino acids. The V segment lost 5 bases and the J segment 7 bases; nucleotides outside the gene matches: 12. In nucleotides, the CDR3 is TGTGCCAGCAGCCGGCGAGGTAGCGGGGGGGGCGCGACCCAGTACTTC. Its protein is CASSRRGSGGGATQYF.

Regarding this clone: Read sequence stops 1 residue before the CDR3 end, and the germline J gene provides the missing end. This chain connects TRBV6-1 to TRBJ2-1; tentatively, D is TRBD2 (7 bases). CDR1 MNHNS and CDR2 SASEGT come from the germline V gene. CDR3 length: 14 amino acids. V lost 0 bases and J 8 bases, leaving 11 bases between the germline ends. The CDR3 sequence: CASSEAGGPDEQFF. The CDR3 DNA, read in part, is TGTGCCAGCAGTGAAGCGGGGGGGCCCGATGAGCAGTTC.

This chain uses TRBV25-1 with TRBJ2-7; D remains unclear. V was shortened by 6 bases and J by 6 bases, with 12 bases between the two germline ends. This CDR3 is 12 amino acids long. CDR1 MGHDK and CDR2 SYGVNS come from the germline V gene. The CDR3 here is CASRPNTREQYF. The CDR3 coding sequence is TGTGCCAGCAGACCTAACACTCGCGAGCAGTACTTC.

This clone has just a few counts. V is TRBV19 and J is TRBJ2-7, with 9 positions matching TRBD2. The CDR3 totals 14 residues. The V and J ends lost 6 bases and 2 bases, in that order; junction bases with no gene match: 5. CDR1 and CDR2 (germline): LNHDA, SQIVND (reference sequence). CDR3: CASSERGVPYEQYF. The CDR3 DNA reads TGTGCCAGTAGCGAGCGGGGGGTTCCCTACGAGCAGTACTTC.